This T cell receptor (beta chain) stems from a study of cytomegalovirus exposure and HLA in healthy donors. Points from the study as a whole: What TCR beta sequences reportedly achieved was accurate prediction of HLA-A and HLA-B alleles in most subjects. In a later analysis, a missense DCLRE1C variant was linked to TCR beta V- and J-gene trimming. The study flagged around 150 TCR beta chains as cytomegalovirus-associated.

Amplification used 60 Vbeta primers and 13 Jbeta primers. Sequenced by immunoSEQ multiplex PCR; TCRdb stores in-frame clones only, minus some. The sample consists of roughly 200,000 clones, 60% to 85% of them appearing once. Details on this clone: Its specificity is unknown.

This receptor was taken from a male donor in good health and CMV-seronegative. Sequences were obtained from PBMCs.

In DNA form, the CDR3 reads TGTGCCAGCAGTGGCCGGACAGGGGGGAACACTGAAGCTTTCTTT. Translated: CASSGRTGGNTEAFF. J is TRBJ1-1 and V is TRBV27; 10 nucleotides match TRBD1. J was trimmed by 1 base and V by 5 bases; bases with no gene match: 4. CDR1 is MNHEY and CDR2 is SMNVEV in the germline V gene (reference sequence). The length of the CDR3 is 15 residues.